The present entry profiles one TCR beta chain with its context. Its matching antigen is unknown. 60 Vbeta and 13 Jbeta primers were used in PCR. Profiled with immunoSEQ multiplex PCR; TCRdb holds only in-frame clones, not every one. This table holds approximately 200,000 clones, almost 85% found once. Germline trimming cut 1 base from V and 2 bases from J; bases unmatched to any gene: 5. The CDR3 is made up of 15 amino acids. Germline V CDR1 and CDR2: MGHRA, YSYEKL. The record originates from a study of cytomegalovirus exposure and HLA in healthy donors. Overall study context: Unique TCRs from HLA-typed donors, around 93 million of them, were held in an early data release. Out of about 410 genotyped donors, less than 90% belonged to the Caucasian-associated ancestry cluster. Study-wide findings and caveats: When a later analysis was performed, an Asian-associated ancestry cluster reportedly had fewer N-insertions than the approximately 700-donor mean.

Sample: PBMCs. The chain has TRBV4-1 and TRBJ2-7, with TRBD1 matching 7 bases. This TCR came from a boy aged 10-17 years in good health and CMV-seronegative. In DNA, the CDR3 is TGCGCCAGCAGCCAAGTGCCCGGGACAGCCTACGAGCAGTACTTC. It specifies CASSQVPGTAYEQYF.